This T cell receptor (beta chain) came from a study of regulatory T cells in long-lasting Graves disease. Time point meaning: persistent/refractory GD, antithyroid drugs over 5 years with positive TRAb. PBMCs were the source of the RNA used for TCR sequencing. Comments on this clonotype: No antigen is known for it.

The V gene's germline CDR1 is SQVTM and CDR2 ANQGSEA. This CDR3 has 14 residues. The V end lost 7 bases, the J end lost 12 bases, and 27 bases lay between the germline ends. Regarding the study as a whole: Having few samples may have compromised the accuracy. Persistent cases favored TRBV28, TRBJ1-2 and TRBJ2-5.

The authors built TCR beta libraries using iRepertoire HTBI primers and Arm-PCR of CDR3 regions. TCRdb ran MiXCR on the multiplex PCR reads and lists one entry per CDR3 protein. Of approximately 440,000 distinct CDR3 sequences listed, about a quarter are singletons. The material was peripheral blood mononuclear cells (PBMCs), obtained when the disease was refractory, from a patient treated with antithyroid drugs. This rearrangement joins TRBV29-1 to TRBJ1-1; D unclear. The clonotype comes from a female donor with Graves disease. This CDR3 is CSEASPGIAAFSFF. DNA of the CDR3: TGCAGCGAAGCTAGCCCGGGGATCGCTGCGTTTTCTTTCTTT.